This T cell receptor beta chain was sequenced for a study of T cell responses to AZD1222 COVID-19 vaccine. Study-wide results and limits: Of spike-specific TCRs, nearly half reportedly target regions left unmutated in variants. Females outnumbered males among donors, who were mostly white British; clonal diversity was possibly underestimated. Spike-specific TCRs gained breadth and depth after people received two AZD1222 doses. Baseline seropositives among AZD1222 recipients totaled only six.

The germline CDR1 and CDR2 sequences are MNHEY and SVGAGI. CDR3 size: 14 residues. The ends lost 6 bases at V and 10 bases at J; junction bases unmatched: 7. Data came from immunoSEQ multiplex PCR; TCRdb stores just in-frame clones and leaves some out. Its table lists about 140,000 clones. On this clone: What it recognizes is unknown.

This clonotype was sampled from an adult in good health. Sequencing was performed on peripheral blood. V gene TRBV6-5 combines with J gene TRBJ1-6, with TRBD1 matching 9 bases. CDR3 residues: CASRKRDRASPLHF. DNA of the CDR3: TGTGCCAGCAGGAAACGGGACAGGGCCTCACCCCTCCACTTT.